This T cell receptor beta chain was identified in a study of radiation and T cells in renal cell carcinoma. For this clone: Its cognate antigen is unknown.

The CDR3 is 11 amino acids. Germline assignment: CDR1 SGHTA and CDR2 FQGNSA. Between the trimmed V and J ends, which lost 4 bases and 8 bases, there was a span of 9 bases. As for time point: baseline pretreatment blood. The treatment here: 15 Gy SBRT to primary tumor, nephrectomy 4 weeks later. Serial blood draws occurred at baseline and 2 and 4 weeks post-SBRT. Findings of the study overall: Top tumor clonotypes rose in blood 2 weeks post-radiation, then contracted.

Only in-frame clones appear in the TCRdb table, and some are missing; sequencing was by immunoSEQ multiplex PCR. Of 120,000 to 150,000 clones listed, 75% to 90% are singletons. The gene calls are TRBV7-2 and TRBJ2-7; D remains unclear. This sequence originates from a woman between 50 and 59 years old with renal cell carcinoma. Sequences were derived from blood, sampled from a patient whose treatment included radiotherapy and nephrectomy. DNA for the CDR3: TGTGCCAGCAGCTCAACTGCAAAGCAGTACTTC. Protein: CASSSTAKQYF.